Below, 17 T cell receptor beta chains from the same sample are listed, as sequenced in a study of regulatory T cells in long-lasting Graves disease. The TCR beta library used iRepertoire HTBI primers with Arm-PCR amplification of CDR3. MiXCR, run by TCRdb on the multiplex PCR reads, gives a single entry per CDR3 protein. Among about 350,000 distinct CDR3 sequences listed, 15% to 20% were seen once. Noted time point: newly diagnosed GD, antithyroid drugs for less than 3 months. There was RNA extracted from PBMCs, and the TCR library was made from it. The same data also contributed to another study, on T cells in Graves' hyperthyroidism and ophthalmopathy.

Sequenced here: peripheral blood mononuclear cells (PBMCs), sampled at new diagnosis, from a patient treated with antithyroid drugs. The source is a man between 40 and 49 years old with Graves disease.

There are many counts of this clonotype. The chain has TRBV6-1 and TRBJ2-2; 9 nucleotides align to TRBD1. This CDR3 is built from 14 residues. The germline V gene has CDR1 MNHNS and CDR2 SASEGT. V gave up 8 bases and J gave up 5 bases; unmatched junction bases: 6. The CDR3: CASERTGATGELFF. CDR3 bases: TGTGCCAGCGAGCGGACAGGGGCTACCGGGGAGCTGTTTTTT.

Ten or more counts support this clonotype. The chain employs TRBV6-1 and TRBJ2-5; the D is unclear. The CDR3 has 13 residues. Germline loops: CDR1 MNHNS, CDR2 SASEGT. V was clipped by 6 bases and J by 5 bases, with 13 bases between them. CDR3 loop: CASRPLNSETQYF. The CDR3 nucleotides are TGTGCCAGCAGGCCCTTAAATTCGGAGACCCAGTACTTC.

This clonotype came up many times. The gene calls are TRBV27 and TRBJ2-7; possibly TRBD2 for D (6 bases). The ends were cut back, 5 bases at V and 3 bases at J, with 14 bases in the middle. Germline assignment: CDR1 MNHEY and CDR2 SMNVEV (reference sequence). The CDR3 consists of 14 residues. CDR3 region: CASSPRGSRYEQYF. The CDR3 DNA follows: TGTGCCAGCAGTCCGCGGGGTTCCCGCTACGAGCAGTACTTC.

Only a few counts were recorded for this clonotype. The chain recombines TRBV20-1 with TRBJ2-5, with D possibly TRBD2 on 6 matching bases. Trimming shortened V by 7 bases and J by 3 bases, and 9 bases separated the two germline ends. Germline V gives CDR1 DFQATT, CDR2 SNEGSKA (reference sequence). The CDR3 is made up of 11 amino acids. The CDR3 region has the DNA TGCAGTGGTCTAGCGAAAGAGACCCAGTACTTC. This sequence encodes CSGLAKETQYF.

This clonotype was observed at least ten times. This chain connects TRBV6-1 to TRBJ1-2; D is unclear. CDR1 is MNHNS and CDR2 is SASEGT in the germline V gene. The ends were cut back, 5 bases at V and 5 bases at J, with 12 bases in the middle. The CDR3 length is 13 residues. CDR3 in DNA: TGTGCCAGCAGTCGTCTCGGAGGATATGGCTACACCTTC. Its translation is CASSRLGGYGYTF.

The gene calls are TRBV9 and TRBJ2-2; the match to TRBD1 covers 10 bases. V shed 3 bases and J 6 bases; nucleotides not matched to a gene: 8. This CDR3 has 16 residues. In germline, CDR1 is SGDLS, CDR2 YYNGEE. This chain's CDR3 is CASSATGGNRAGELFF. The CDR3 coding sequence is TGTGCCAGCAGCGCGACAGGGGGCAATAGGGCCGGGGAGCTGTTTTTT.

The V gene is TRBV4-1, the J gene TRBJ2-3; TRBD1 agrees at 9 bases. Germline V gene lookup returns CDR1 MGHRA and CDR2 YSYEKL. The CDR3 consists of 16 residues. J gave up 3 bases and V 2 bases, and 6 bases lay outside the gene matches. CDR3 sequence reads: CASSQNRGLWTDTQYF. The CDR3 DNA follows: TGCGCCAGCAGCCAAAACAGGGGGCTATGGACAGATACGCAGTATTTT.

This clonotype was detected many times. The chain couples TRBV6-1 to TRBJ2-1; 10 bases agree with TRBD2. The germline V gene has CDR1 MNHNS and CDR2 SASEGT. CDR3 size: 16 residues. After removal of 6 bases from V and 10 bases from J, the junction contained 15 bases not matched to a gene. Here the CDR3 DNA reads TGTGCCAGCAGCCGCCCGGGACTAGCGCAGTTAGGAGAGCAGTTCTTC. It codes for CASSRPGLAQLGEQFF.

This clonotype was observed a handful of times. The CDR3 DNA reads as TGTGCCAGCAGCTTAGCCCCGGGACAGACTAACTATGGCTACACCTTC. Translating it yields CASSLAPGQTNYGYTF. The chain links TRBV7-8 to TRBJ1-2; TRBD1 matches at 7 bases. V trimming: 0 bases; J trimming: 0 bases; junction bases outside the gene matches: 4. This CDR3 contains 16 residues. CDR1 SGHVS and CDR2 FQNEAQ come from the germline V gene.

There are many counts of this clonotype. The rearrangement uses TRBV11-1 and TRBJ2-1; 12 bases agree with TRBD1. The germline gives CDR1 SGHAT, CDR2 FQDESV (reference sequence). The CDR3 contains 16 residues. J was trimmed by 4 bases and V by 5 bases; bases with no gene match: 6. This CDR3 reads CASSLGTGGSYNEQFF. The DNA of the CDR3 is TGTGCCAGCAGCCTCGGGACAGGGGGCTCATACAATGAGCAGTTCTTC.

This clonotype was seen ten or more times. This chain uses TRBV12-3 or TRBV12-4 with TRBJ2-3; D remains ambiguous. Trimming took 0 bases from V and 11 from J, leaving 9 bases between them. The CDR3 is 12 amino acids. DNA for the CDR3: TGTGCCAGCAGTTTAGCGAAGGGTAGGCAGTATTTT. Translation gives CASSLAKGRQYF.

In its sample, this clonotype was seen many times. The chain combines TRBV10-3 with TRBJ2-1; D might be TRBD2 (6 bases). The germline V gene has CDR1 ENHRY and CDR2 SYGVKD. The CDR3 has 14 residues. Deletions cut 0 bases from V and 10 bases from J, with 13 bases between. CDR3 coding DNA: TGTGCCATCAGTGAGTCGGGGGGAGGCGGAGAGCAGTTCTTC. This encodes CAISESGGGGEQFF.

This clonotype came up a few times. This chain uses TRBV28 with TRBJ1-5, with D perhaps TRBD1 (5 bases). From germline, CDR1 is MDHEN and CDR2 SYDVKM. Trimming pared 4 bases from V and 3 bases from J, leaving 7 bases between. CDR3 length: 13 residues. The DNA of the CDR3 is TGTGCCAGCAGTTGGGACTTCAATCAGCCCCAGCATTTT. Protein product: CASSWDFNQPQHF.

A few counts support this clonotype. The chain joins TRBV14 to TRBJ2-3, with D possibly being TRBD2 (6 bases). The length of the CDR3 is 16 residues. Between the trimmed V and J ends, which lost 2 bases and 2 bases, there was a span of 14 bases. Germline loops: CDR1 SGHDN, CDR2 FVKESK. CDR3 coding DNA: TGTGCCAGCAGCCAATTTGCGGGGCTTTCCACAGATACGCAGTATTTT. Protein: CASSQFAGLSTDTQYF.

This clonotype appeared many times. The V and J genes are TRBV2 and TRBJ1-4; D uncertain. The CDR3 consists of 14 residues. With 4 bases removed from V and 2 bases from J, the gap between germline ends came to 8 bases. From germline, CDR1 is SNHLY and CDR2 FYNNEI. Written as DNA, the CDR3 is TGTGCCAGCAGTGGGGTCCCTACTAATGAAAAACTGTTTTTT. It codes for CASSGVPTNEKLFF.

This clonotype was found many times. The rearrangement joins TRBV2 to TRBJ2-7; no definite D call. The CDR3 consists of 12 residues. Germline CDR1 SNHLY, CDR2 FYNNEI. Trimming pared 5 bases from V and 2 bases from J, leaving 7 bases between. The DNA of the CDR3 is TGTGCCAGCAGTTTTTCCCCCTACGAGCAGTACTTC. This codes for CASSFSPYEQYF.

This clonotype was counted ten times or more. This chain uses TRBV5-1 with TRBJ1-1, with 8 bases identical to TRBD1. The V and J ends lost 5 bases and 0 bases, in that order; junction bases with no gene match: 9. Germline CDR1 reads SGHRS; CDR2 reads YFSETQ. The CDR3 extends over 16 amino acids. CDR3 sequence (DNA): TGCGCCAGCAGGGAGACAGGGGCACTGGTGAACACTGAAGCTTTCTTT. This sequence encodes CASRETGALVNTEAFF.